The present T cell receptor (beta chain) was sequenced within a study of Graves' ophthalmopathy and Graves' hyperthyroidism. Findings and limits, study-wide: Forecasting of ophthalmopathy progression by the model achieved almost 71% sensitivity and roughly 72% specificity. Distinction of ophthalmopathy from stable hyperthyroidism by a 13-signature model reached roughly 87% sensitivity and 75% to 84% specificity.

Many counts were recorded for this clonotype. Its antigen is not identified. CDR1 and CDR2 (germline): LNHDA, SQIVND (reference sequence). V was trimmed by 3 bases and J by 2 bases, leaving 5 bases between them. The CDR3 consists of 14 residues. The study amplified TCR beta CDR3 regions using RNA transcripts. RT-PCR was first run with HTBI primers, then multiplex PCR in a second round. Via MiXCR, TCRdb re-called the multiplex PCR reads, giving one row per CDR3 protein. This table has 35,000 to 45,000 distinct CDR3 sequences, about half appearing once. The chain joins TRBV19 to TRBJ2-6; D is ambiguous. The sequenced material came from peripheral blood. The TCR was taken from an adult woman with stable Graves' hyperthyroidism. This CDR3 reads CASSILAGANVLTF. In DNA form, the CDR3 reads TGTGCCAGTAGTATCCTGGCTGGGGCCAACGTCCTGACTTTC.